The 22 T cell receptor beta chains below come from one sample, sequenced in a study of blood T cell repertoires in COVID-19. Profiled with immunoSEQ multiplex PCR; TCRdb holds only in-frame clones, not every one. In the table there are 150,000 to 200,000 clones, approximately 78% of which are singletons. The sample comprised peripheral blood. These receptors were obtained from an elderly woman with COVID-19, enrolled during active disease.

The rearrangement joins TRBV2 to TRBJ2-7, with D unresolved. CDR3 length equals 13 residues. CDR1 SNHLY and CDR2 FYNNEI come from the germline V gene. Trimming shortened V by 4 bases and J by 2 bases, and 9 bases separated the two germline ends. The CDR3 reads CASSGEVTYEQYF. The CDR3 nucleotides read TGTGCCAGCAGTGGCGAGGTTACCTACGAGCAGTACTTC.

The gene calls are TRBV7-2 and TRBJ2-1; no firm D call. CDR3 length equals 15 residues. The germline gives CDR1 SGHTA, CDR2 FQGNSA. Trimming took off 8 bases at V and 0 bases at J, with 14 bases between the two ends. The CDR3 reads CASGRDWSSYNEQFF. For the CDR3, the DNA is TGTGCCAGCGGCCGTGACTGGAGCTCCTACAATGAGCAGTTCTTC. The variable domain in full, completed from reference TRBV7-2 and TRBJ2-1, reads GAGVSQSPSNKVTEKGKDVELRCDPISGHTALYWYRQSLGQGLEFLIYFQGNSAPDKSGLPSDRFSAERTGGSVSTLTIQRTQQEDSAVYLCASGRDWSSYNEQFFGPGTRLTVL.

This chain connects TRBV12-3 or TRBV12-4 to TRBJ1-5; 7 positions match TRBD1. Trimming removed 6 bases from V and 8 bases from J; junction bases left unmatched: 7. The CDR3 is made up of 13 amino acids. The CDR3 DNA sequence: TGTGCCAGCAGAGCCGGGACAGTCGAGCCCCAGCATTTT. Its translation: CASRAGTVEPQHF.

This sequence joins TRBV13 and TRBJ2-7; D possibly corresponds to TRBD2 (5 bases). The CDR3 is made up of 14 amino acids. CDR1 is PRHDT, CDR2 FYEKMQ, per germline (reference sequence). Trimming took 1 base from V and 0 from J, leaving 7 bases between them. CDR3 residues: CASSLALGSYEQYF. The CDR3 nucleotides are TGTGCCAGCAGCTTAGCACTAGGCTCCTACGAGCAGTACTTC.

This clone was counted only a few times. The genes are TRBV5-1 and TRBJ2-1; TRBD2 agrees at 7 bases. Trimming took 0 bases from V and 6 from J; bases not matched to a gene: 6. The CDR3 is made up of 15 amino acids. Germline CDR1 and CDR2: SGHRS and YFSETQ. Here the CDR3 DNA reads TGCGCCAGCAGCTTGGCCGGCTCTAGCGGCAATGAGCAGTTCTTC. Amino acid sequence: CASSLAGSSGNEQFF.

The sample holds a few counts of this clone. The J gene is TRBJ2-5, the V gene TRBV5-6; TRBD2 is a possible D gene (5 bases). Trimming stripped 4 bases from V and 4 bases from J, with 11 bases between. Germline V gene data show CDR1 as SGHDT and CDR2 as YYEEEE. This CDR3 is built from 13 residues. For the CDR3, the DNA is TGTGCCAGCAGCGTACCCGAGGGAGAGACCCAGTACTTC. It translates to CASSVPEGETQYF. The full variable domain, its missing parts supplied by reference TRBV5-6 and TRBJ2-5, is DAGVTQSPTHLIKTRGQQVTLRCSPKSGHDTVSWYQQALGQGPQFIFQYYEEEERQRGNFPDRFSGHQFPNYSSELNVNALLLGDSALYLCASSVPEGETQYFGPGTRLLVL.

This clone was detected once. The chain links TRBV1 to TRBJ2-1; the DNA was not used to check the table's D call, TRBD2. TRBV1 is recorded as a pseudogene. CDR3 size: 16 residues. The CDR3 reads CTSSQGASSNYNEQFF. CDR3 bases: TGCACCAGCAGCCAAGGAGCTAGCAGCAACTACAATGAGCAGTTCTTC.

This clone was detected a few times. The CDR3 region has the DNA TGCGCCAGCAGCCCGGGACAGTCCCTTCTTGGGGAGACCCAGTACTTC. It encodes CASSPGQSLLGETQYF. V is TRBV5-1 and J is TRBJ2-5; 7 bases match TRBD1. Germline CDR1 is SGHRS and CDR2 is YFSETQ. The length of the CDR3 is 16 residues. Unmatched junction bases numbered 14, after V lost 4 bases and J lost 5 bases.

This clone was seen a single time. The V call is TRBV28, the J call TRBJ1-2; D is perhaps TRBD1 (6 bases). The CDR3 is 13 amino acids. The V gene lost 6 bases and the J gene lost 2 bases, with 10 bases spanning the gap. From germline, CDR1 is MDHEN and CDR2 SYDVKM. The CDR3 loop is CASRGQLNYGYTF. CDR3 coding DNA: TGTGCCAGCAGAGGACAGTTAAACTATGGCTACACCTTC.

The table lists this clone with a few counts. The chain uses TRBV10-3 and TRBJ1-3; 7 bases line up with TRBD1. The ends lost 3 bases at V and 1 base at J; junction bases unmatched: 6. The germline CDR1 and CDR2 sequences are ENHRY and SYGVKD. The CDR3 covers 16 residues. CDR3 loop: CAISDSPGGSGNTIYF. The CDR3 region has the DNA TGTGCCATCAGTGATTCGCCAGGGGGTTCTGGAAACACCATATATTTT.

In the case of this clone: Other DNA sequences of this sample code for an identical CDR3. The chain couples TRBV7-9 to TRBJ2-7; TRBD1 agrees at 8 bases. The V gene end was trimmed by 1 base and the J gene end by 3 bases; junction bases not matched to a gene: 2. In germline, CDR1 is SEHNR, CDR2 FQNEAQ (reference sequence). The CDR3 loop spans 14 amino acids. The CDR3 spells CASSLVDRGYEQYF. The CDR3 DNA reads TGTGCCAGCAGCTTAGTCGACAGGGGCTACGAGCAGTACTTC.

This sequence joins TRBV7-2 and TRBJ2-7, with 7 bases fitting TRBD2. The CDR3 has 16 residues. V shed 5 bases and J 4 bases; nucleotides not matched to a gene: 14. The germline V gene encodes CDR1 SGHTA and CDR2 FQGNSA. CDR3 coding DNA: TGTGCCAGCAGCGCCCCCCTAGCGGCCTCTTTATACGAGCAGTACTTC. It encodes CASSAPLAASLYEQYF.

V gene TRBV18 combines with J gene TRBJ1-4, with TRBD1 matching 7 bases. Germline V gene data show CDR1 as KGHSH and CDR2 as LQKENI. Losses at the gene ends were 5 bases for V and 3 bases for J; bases not matched to a gene: 6. The CDR3 is 15 amino acids. This CDR3 is CASSIRQGANEKLFF. CDR3 bases: TGTGCCAGCTCAATTCGACAGGGAGCTAATGAAAAACTGTTTTTT.

V is TRBV6-5 and J is TRBJ2-1; possibly TRBD2 for D (6 bases). The CDR3 runs 13 residues. Trimming removed 8 bases at V and 6 bases at J, with 14 bases between. The germline V gene has CDR1 MNHEY and CDR2 SVGAGI. CDR3 in DNA: TGTGCCAGCGGAAGATCCGGGGGCAATGAGCAGTTCTTC. Translation gives CASGRSGGNEQFF.

This clone came up a few times. The chain uses TRBV4-1 and TRBJ1-5; D ambiguous. Germline V gene data show CDR1 as MGHRA and CDR2 as YSYEKL. The CDR3 has 15 amino acids. Trimming cost V 1 base and J 5 bases, with 12 bases left between them. The CDR3 DNA is TGCGCCAGCAGCCAAGTTCCCGGCGGCGATCAGCCCCAGCATTTT. Residues: CASSQVPGGDQPQHF.

The chain couples TRBV7-8 to TRBJ2-5, with 9 bases fitting TRBD2. The CDR3 length is 15 residues. Trimming removed 3 bases from V and 6 bases from J; junction bases left unmatched: 8. Germline V gene sequence: CDR1 SGHVS, CDR2 FQNEAQ. The CDR3 sequence is CASSLTGTSMQTQYF. In nucleotides, the CDR3 is TGTGCCAGCAGCTTGACCGGGACTAGCATGCAGACCCAGTACTTC.

CDR3 bases: TGTGCCAGCAGTTTCAGGGGAGCAGATACGCAGTATTTT. Protein product: CASSFRGADTQYF. V is TRBV12-3 or TRBV12-4 and J is TRBJ2-3; perhaps TRBD1 as D (6 bases). V was trimmed by 3 bases and J by 4 bases, leaving 8 bases between them. This CDR3 spans 13 amino acids.

This clone has just one count. The J gene is TRBJ2-7, the V gene TRBV14; TRBD1 agrees at 9 bases. Germline V lookup: CDR1 SGHDN, CDR2 FVKESK. The J segment lost 9 bases and the V segment lost 4 bases, leaving 7 bases of the junction unmatched. CDR3 length equals 13 residues. Here the CDR3 DNA reads TGTGCCAGCAGCCGGACAGGGGAGGGCTGGCAGTACTTC. Encoded protein: CASSRTGEGWQYF.

J is TRBJ2-7 and V is TRBV7-2; weak D call: TRBD2 (5 bases). V gave up 4 bases and J gave up 2 bases, with 12 bases separating them. Germline assignment: CDR1 SGHTA and CDR2 FQGNSA. CDR3 length equals 14 residues. The CDR3 loop is CASSYRTGTYEQYF. DNA of the CDR3: TGTGCCAGCAGCTACCGGACTGGAACCTACGAGCAGTACTTC. Complete variable domain (other parts from reference TRBV7-2 and TRBJ2-7): GAGVSQSPSNKVTEKGKDVELRCDPISGHTALYWYRQSLGQGLEFLIYFQGNSAPDKSGLPSDRFSAERTGGSVSTLTIQRTQQEDSAVYLCASSYRTGTYEQYFGPGTRLTVT.

This rearrangement joins TRBV7-9 to TRBJ2-2; D might be TRBD1 (5 bases). Germline V gene sequence: CDR1 SEHNR, CDR2 FQNEAQ (reference sequence). The CDR3 contains 12 residues. V was pared by 8 bases and J by 4 bases, with 8 bases between. The CDR3 nucleotides are TGTGCCAGCCCTAGGGGCACCGGGGAGCTGTTTTTT. This gives the protein CASPRGTGELFF.

The rearrangement uses TRBV7-9 and TRBJ2-7, with D perhaps TRBD1 (5 bases). The CDR3 runs to 13 residues. Trimming stripped 5 bases from V and 3 bases from J, with 11 bases between. In germline, CDR1 is SEHNR, CDR2 FQNEAQ (reference sequence). The CDR3, as DNA: TGTGCCAGCAGCAGACAGTCGAGCTACGAGCAGTACTTC. As protein: CASSRQSSYEQYF.

This clone has just one count. The chain employs TRBV16 and TRBJ2-3; TRBD1 might be the D (5 bases). Germline CDR1 is KGHSY and CDR2 is FQNENV. With 0 bases removed from V and 2 bases from J, the gap between germline ends came to 18 bases. The length of the CDR3 is 18 residues. CDR3: CASSQSPHRIVDTDTQYF. The CDR3 bases are TGTGCCAGCAGCCAATCCCCCCACAGGATTGTAGACACAGATACGCAGTATTTT.